A single sample is the source of the 11 T cell receptor beta chains below, sequenced in a study of cytomegalovirus exposure and HLA in healthy donors. PCR was performed using 60 Vbeta and 13 Jbeta primers. The protocol was immunoSEQ multiplex PCR, while the TCRdb copy is restricted to in-frame clones and leaves out a portion. Among about 130,000 clones listed, roughly 72% were seen once. The sequenced sample consisted of PBMCs. The receptors shown here come from a woman between 45 and 60 years old in good health and CMV-seronegative.

The chain combines TRBV7-9 with TRBJ2-2; TRBD1 might be the D (6 bases). CDR3 length equals 17 residues. The germline CDR1 and CDR2 sequences are SEHNR and FQNEAQ (reference sequence). V lost 5 bases to trimming and J lost 5 bases, with 21 bases between them. The CDR3 DNA follows: TGTGCCAGCAGCCCCCGTGGCAGGGGCCTGGGGACCGGGGAGCTGTTTTTT. Residues: CASSPRGRGLGTGELFF.

The chain combines TRBV19 with TRBJ1-5; TRBD1 aligns across 11 bases. Unmatched junction bases numbered 17, after V lost 7 bases and J lost 6 bases. Germline V gives CDR1 LNHDA, CDR2 SQIVND (reference sequence). The CDR3 loop spans 18 amino acids. The chain's CDR3 is CASNPGGTGGILGQPQHF. The CDR3 coding sequence is TGTGCCAGTAATCCGGGGGGGACAGGGGGAATACTTGGTCAGCCCCAGCATTTT.

This clone occurred once. The junction differs from germline at one of its ends, possibly a read error. The V and J genes are TRBV7-7 and TRBJ2-2; 8 nucleotides align to TRBD2. This CDR3 comprises 17 residues. Germline V CDR1 and CDR2: SSHAT, FNYEAQ (reference sequence). The CDR3 nucleotides are TGTGCTAGCAGTAATCCCCGGGGGGGCGCGAACACCGGGGAGCTGTTTTTT. It encodes CASSNPRGGANTGELFF.

V gene TRBV5-6 combines with J gene TRBJ2-2; D may be TRBD2 (5 bases). Trimming left V 2 bases short and J 9 bases short, with 14 bases between. This CDR3 has 14 residues. In germline, CDR1 is SGHDT, CDR2 YYEEEE. CDR3 loop: CASSLYAGVRELFF. The DNA for the CDR3 is TGTGCCAGCAGCTTATATGCCGGGGTTCGGGAGCTGTTTTTT.

The V and J genes are TRBV7-3 and TRBJ2-5; the D gene is possibly TRBD2 (6 bases). With 2 bases removed from V and 4 bases from J, the gap between germline ends came to 17 bases. The CDR3 is made up of 16 amino acids. Germline V gene sequence: CDR1 SGHTA, CDR2 FQGTGA. The CDR3 is CASSLLPGLRGETQYF. The CDR3 nucleotides read TGTGCCAGCAGCTTACTACCGGGACTCCGCGGAGAGACCCAGTACTTC.

This clone showed up just a few times. The V gene is TRBV18, the J gene TRBJ1-3; TRBD1 agrees at 7 bases. The V and J ends lost 0 bases and 4 bases, in that order; junction bases with no gene match: 3. The CDR3 is made up of 15 amino acids. Germline lookup yields CDR1 KGHSH and CDR2 LQKENI. The CDR3 here is CASSPPSRGGNTIYF. For the CDR3, the DNA is TGTGCCAGCTCACCACCGTCCAGGGGGGGAAACACCATATATTTT.

Comment on this clone: Germline and junction disagree at one end, which may indicate a read error. J is TRBJ1-5 and V is TRBV2; D is uncertain. The length of the CDR3 is 14 residues. Germline assignment: CDR1 SNHLY and CDR2 FYNNEI. The CDR3 DNA follows: TGTGCCACAAAACTGACGGGGAGCAATCAGCCCCAGAATTTT. This gives the protein CATKLTGSNQPQNF.

This chain joins TRBV9 and TRBJ1-3; perhaps TRBD1 as D (5 bases). Germline assignment: CDR1 SGDLS and CDR2 YYNGEE. The CDR3 totals 12 residues. The V and J ends lost 8 bases and 3 bases respectively, with 9 bases between them. CDR3 protein: CASMGLGNTIYF. For the CDR3, the DNA is TGTGCCAGTATGGGACTTGGAAACACCATATATTTT.

This clone was counted only a few times. V usage is TRBV7-2 and J usage is TRBJ2-2; D gene unclear. This CDR3 contains 10 residues. Trimming shortened V by 9 bases and J by 6 bases, and 5 bases separated the two germline ends. The germline V gene encodes CDR1 SGHTA and CDR2 FQGNSA. Here the CDR3 reads CASGAGELFF. CDR3 nucleotide sequence: TGTGCCAGTGGAGCCGGGGAGCTGTTTTTT.

The chain is built from TRBV2 and TRBJ2-7, with D tentatively TRBD2 (5 bases). Germline V lookup: CDR1 SNHLY, CDR2 FYNNEI. The CDR3 runs to 14 residues. The V and J ends lost 1 base and 5 bases respectively, with 12 bases between them. The CDR3 is CASSEGKERDEQYF. DNA for the CDR3: TGTGCCAGCAGTGAAGGCAAGGAGAGGGACGAGCAGTACTTC.

The rearrangement joins TRBV2 to TRBJ2-3; D is possibly TRBD2 (6 bases). The CDR3 extends over 16 amino acids. Trimming removed 5 bases from V and 0 bases from J, with 15 bases in between. CDR1 SNHLY and CDR2 FYNNEI come from the germline V gene. The CDR3 protein is CASSPFWGTSTDTQYF. The CDR3 DNA follows: TGTGCCAGCAGTCCCTTCTGGGGGACTAGCACAGATACGCAGTATTTT.